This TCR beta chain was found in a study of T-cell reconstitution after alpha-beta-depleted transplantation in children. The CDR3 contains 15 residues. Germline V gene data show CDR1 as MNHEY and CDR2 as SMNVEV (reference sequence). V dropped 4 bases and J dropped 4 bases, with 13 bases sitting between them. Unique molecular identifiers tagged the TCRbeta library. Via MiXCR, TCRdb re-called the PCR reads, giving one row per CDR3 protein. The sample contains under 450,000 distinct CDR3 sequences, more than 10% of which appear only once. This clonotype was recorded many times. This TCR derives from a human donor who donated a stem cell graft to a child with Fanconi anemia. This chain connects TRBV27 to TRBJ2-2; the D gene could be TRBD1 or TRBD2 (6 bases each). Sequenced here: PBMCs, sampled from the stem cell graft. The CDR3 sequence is CASSSGAMVTGELFF. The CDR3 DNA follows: TGTGCCAGCAGTTCGGGGGCGATGGTCACCGGGGAGCTGTTTTTT.